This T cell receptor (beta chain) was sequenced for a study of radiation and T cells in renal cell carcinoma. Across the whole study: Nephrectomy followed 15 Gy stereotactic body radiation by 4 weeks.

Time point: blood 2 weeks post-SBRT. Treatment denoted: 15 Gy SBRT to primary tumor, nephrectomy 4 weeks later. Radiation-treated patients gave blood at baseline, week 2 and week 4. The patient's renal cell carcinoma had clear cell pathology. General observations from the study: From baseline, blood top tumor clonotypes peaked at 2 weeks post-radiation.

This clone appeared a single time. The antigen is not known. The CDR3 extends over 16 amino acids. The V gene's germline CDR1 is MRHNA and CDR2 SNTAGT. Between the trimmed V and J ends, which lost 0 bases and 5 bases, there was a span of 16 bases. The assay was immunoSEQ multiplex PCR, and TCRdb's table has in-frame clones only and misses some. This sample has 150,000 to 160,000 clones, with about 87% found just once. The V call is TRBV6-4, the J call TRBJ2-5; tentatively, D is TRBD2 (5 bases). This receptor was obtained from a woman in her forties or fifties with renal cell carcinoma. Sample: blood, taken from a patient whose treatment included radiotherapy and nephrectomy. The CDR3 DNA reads TGTGCCAGCAGTGACTCCGCCGAGACGGAGGAGGAGACCCAGTACTTC. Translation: CASSDSAETEEETQYF.